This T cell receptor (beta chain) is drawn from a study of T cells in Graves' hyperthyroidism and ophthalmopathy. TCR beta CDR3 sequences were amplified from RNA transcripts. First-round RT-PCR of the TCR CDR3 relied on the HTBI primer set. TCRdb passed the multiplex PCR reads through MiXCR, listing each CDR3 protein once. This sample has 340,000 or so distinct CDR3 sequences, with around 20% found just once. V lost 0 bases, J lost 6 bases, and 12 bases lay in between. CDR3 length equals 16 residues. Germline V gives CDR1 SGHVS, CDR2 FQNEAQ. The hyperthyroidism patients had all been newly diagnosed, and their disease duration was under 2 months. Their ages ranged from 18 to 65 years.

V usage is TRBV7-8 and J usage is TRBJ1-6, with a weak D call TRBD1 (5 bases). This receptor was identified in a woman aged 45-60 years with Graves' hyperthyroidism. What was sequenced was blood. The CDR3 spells CASSLARAGVNSPLHF. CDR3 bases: TGTGCCAGCAGCTTAGCCAGGGCAGGCGTTAATTCACCCCTCCACTTT.